A selection of T cell receptor beta chains follows, all from one sample in a study of T cell responses to AZD1222 COVID-19 vaccine. TCRdb's table, derived via immunoSEQ multiplex PCR, lists solely in-frame clones and lacks some. This repertoire shows 89,000 or so clones, under 95% found once; its top ten account for around 10%. The source material was peripheral blood, sampled 28 days after the second AZD1222 dose. The receptors shown here come from an adult who received the AZD1222 COVID-19 vaccine. Both conserved end residues are part of each CDR3. The order of the fields is CDR3 length, V gene, J gene, clone size, D gene, CDR3 DNA, CDR3 protein. D genes are given only for firm matches. Clone size appears in some rows only: once, few, many, or a class for an expanded clone.

CDR3 length: 13
V gene: TRBV29-1
J gene: TRBJ1-1
clone size: NA
D gene: NA
CDR3 DNA: TGCAGCGTTGTTGAGCTTATCGGAACTGAAGCTTTCTTT
CDR3 protein: CSVVELIGTEAFF

CDR3 length: 16
V gene: TRBV7-8
J gene: TRBJ1-1
clone size: once
D gene: NA
CDR3 DNA: TGTGCCAGCAGCTTAGGGCCCGGGACAACGAACACTGAAGCTTTCTTT
CDR3 protein: CASSLGPGTTNTEAFF

CDR3 length: 11
V gene: TRBV18
J gene: TRBJ2-3
clone size: once
D gene: TRBD2
CDR3 DNA: TGTGCCAGCTCACCACAGCGGGAGTTCTATTTT
CDR3 protein: CASSPQREFYF

CDR3 length: 15
V gene: TRBV4-1
J gene: TRBJ2-7
clone size: NA
D gene: TRBD2
CDR3 DNA: TGCGCCAGCAGCCAAGGACTAGCGTTCTCCTACGAGCAGTACTTC
CDR3 protein: CASSQGLAFSYEQYF

CDR3 length: 16
V gene: TRBV2
J gene: TRBJ1-2
clone size: NA
D gene: NA
CDR3 DNA: TGTGCCAGCAGTGAAGAGGGGGTAGTTTTTAACTATGGCTACACCTTC
CDR3 protein: CASSEEGVVFNYGYTF

CDR3 length: 15
V gene: TRBV18
J gene: TRBJ1-5
clone size: NA
D gene: NA
CDR3 DNA: TGTGCCAGCTCACGTCGACAGCATAGCAATCAGCCCCAGCATTTT
CDR3 protein: CASSRRQHSNQPQHF

CDR3 length: 14
V gene: TRBV10-1
J gene: TRBJ1-1
clone size: NA
D gene: NA
CDR3 DNA: TGCGCCAGCAGTGAACAACAGGGAATCGCTGAAGCTTTCTTT
CDR3 protein: CASSEQQGIAEAFF

CDR3 length: 15
V gene: TRBV11-2
J gene: TRBJ1-6
clone size: NA
D gene: NA
CDR3 DNA: TGTGCCAGCAGCACTTCGGGAGGGATTAATTCACCCCTCCACTTT
CDR3 protein: CASSTSGGINSPLHF

CDR3 length: 15
V gene: TRBV18
J gene: TRBJ1-3
clone size: NA
D gene: NA
CDR3 DNA: TGTGCCAGCTCACCGGGACGGATCTCTGGAAACACCATATATTTT
CDR3 protein: CASSPGRISGNTIYF

CDR3 length: 17
V gene: TRBV9
J gene: TRBJ2-2
clone size: NA
D gene: NA
CDR3 DNA: TGTGCCAGCGCTTTGGGGGGGACACGGGGGAGCACCGGGGAGCTGTTTTTT
CDR3 protein: CASALGGTRGSTGELFF

CDR3 length: 11
V gene: TRBV12-5
J gene: TRBJ1-4
clone size: NA
D gene: TRBD1
CDR3 DNA: TGTGCTAGTGGGGACAGGGGGCAACTGTTTTTT
CDR3 protein: CASGDRGQLFF

CDR3 length: 14
V gene: TRBV5-1
J gene: TRBJ1-3
clone size: once
D gene: NA
CDR3 DNA: TGCGCCAGCAGCCCCGGAGGCAGGGGAAACACCATATATTTT
CDR3 protein: CASSPGGRGNTIYF

CDR3 length: 13
V gene: TRBV15
J gene: TRBJ2-5
clone size: once
D gene: TRBD2
CDR3 DNA: TGTGCCACGGAACCCGCGGGGGGAGAGACCCAGTACTTC
CDR3 protein: CATEPAGGETQYF

CDR3 length: 15
V gene: TRBV27
J gene: TRBJ1-2
clone size: NA
D gene: NA
CDR3 DNA: TGTGCCAGCAGCCTGAAGTCAGGGTCCAACTATGGCTACACCTTC
CDR3 protein: CASSLKSGSNYGYTF

CDR3 length: 16
V gene: TRBV27
J gene: TRBJ2-7
clone size: NA
D gene: TRBD2
CDR3 DNA: TGTGCCAGCAGTTTATCAACTAGCGGGAGACTCTACGAGCAGTACTTC
CDR3 protein: CASSLSTSGRLYEQYF

CDR3 length: 14
V gene: TRBV10-1
J gene: TRBJ2-7
clone size: NA
D gene: NA
CDR3 DNA: TGCGCCAGCAGTGAGTTGGCAGGTACGGGAGAGCAGTACTTC
CDR3 protein: CASSELAGTGEQYF

CDR3 length: 19
V gene: TRBV7-7
J gene: TRBJ2-2
clone size: NA
D gene: NA
CDR3 DNA: TGTGCTAGCAGCTTAACTGTATACGGGGGACCTCGTGGCACCGGGGAGCTGTTTTTT
CDR3 protein: CASSLTVYGGPRGTGELFF